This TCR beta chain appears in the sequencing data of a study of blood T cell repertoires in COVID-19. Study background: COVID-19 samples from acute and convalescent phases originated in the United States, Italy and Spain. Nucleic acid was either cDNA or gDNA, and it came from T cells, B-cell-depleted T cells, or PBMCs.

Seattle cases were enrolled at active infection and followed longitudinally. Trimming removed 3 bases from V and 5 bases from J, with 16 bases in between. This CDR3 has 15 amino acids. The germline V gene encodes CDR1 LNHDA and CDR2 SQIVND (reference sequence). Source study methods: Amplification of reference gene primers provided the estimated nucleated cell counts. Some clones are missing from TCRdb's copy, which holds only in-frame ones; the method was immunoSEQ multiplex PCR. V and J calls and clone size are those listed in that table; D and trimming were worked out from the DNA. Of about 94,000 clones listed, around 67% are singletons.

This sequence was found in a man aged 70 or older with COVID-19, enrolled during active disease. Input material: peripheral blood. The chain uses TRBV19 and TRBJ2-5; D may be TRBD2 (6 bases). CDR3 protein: CASSIKRGGAETQYF. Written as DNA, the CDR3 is TGTGCCAGTAGTATTAAACGCGGAGGGGCCGAGACCCAGTACTTC. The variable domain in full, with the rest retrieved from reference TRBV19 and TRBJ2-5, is DGGITQSPKYLFRKEGQNVTLSCEQNLNHDAMYWYRQDPGQGLRLIYYSQIVNDFQKGDIAEGYSVSREKKESFPLTVTSAQKNPTAFYLCASSIKRGGAETQYFGPGTRLLVL.